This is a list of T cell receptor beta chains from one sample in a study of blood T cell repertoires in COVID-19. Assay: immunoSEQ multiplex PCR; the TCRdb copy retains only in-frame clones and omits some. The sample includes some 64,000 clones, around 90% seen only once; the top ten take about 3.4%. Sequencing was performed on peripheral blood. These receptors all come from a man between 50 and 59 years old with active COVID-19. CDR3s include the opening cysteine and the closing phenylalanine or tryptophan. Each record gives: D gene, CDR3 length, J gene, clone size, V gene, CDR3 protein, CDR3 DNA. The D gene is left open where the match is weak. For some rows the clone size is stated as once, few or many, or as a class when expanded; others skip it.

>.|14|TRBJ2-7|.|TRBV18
CASSPPGLSYEQYF
TGTGCCAGCTCACCACCGGGACTGAGCTACGAGCAGTACTTC
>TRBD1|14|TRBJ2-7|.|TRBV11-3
CASSSRDRGYEQYF
TGTGCCAGCAGCTCCCGGGACAGAGGGTACGAGCAGTACTTC
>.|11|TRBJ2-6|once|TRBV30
CARSGANVLTF
TGTGCCCGCTCTGGGGCCAACGTCCTGACTTTC
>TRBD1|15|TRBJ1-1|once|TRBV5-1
CASSFYRGGGTEAFF
TGCGCCAGCAGCTTTTACAGGGGAGGCGGCACTGAAGCTTTCTTT
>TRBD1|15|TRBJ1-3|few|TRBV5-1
CASSSTGISGNTIYF
TGCGCCAGCAGCTCGACAGGGATCTCTGGAAACACCATATATTTT
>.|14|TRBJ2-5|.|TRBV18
CASSPPYAQETQYF
TGTGCCAGCTCACCCCCTTACGCGCAAGAGACCCAGTACTTC
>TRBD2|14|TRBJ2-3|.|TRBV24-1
CATSDNVAGDTQYF
TGTGCCACCAGTGACAATGTAGCGGGAGATACGCAGTATTTT
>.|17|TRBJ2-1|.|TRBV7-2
CASSLYKRGFRVNEQFF
TGTGCCAGCAGCTTATATAAGAGAGGGTTTCGGGTCAATGAGCAGTTCTTC
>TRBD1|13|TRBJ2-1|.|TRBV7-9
CASGTGGLGEQFF
TGTGCCAGCGGGACAGGGGGCCTCGGTGAGCAGTTCTTC
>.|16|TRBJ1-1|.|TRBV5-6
CASSSRVGALGTEAFF
TGTGCCAGCAGCTCGAGGGTGGGGGCCCTGGGAACTGAAGCTTTCTTT
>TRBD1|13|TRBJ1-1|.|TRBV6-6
CASYLDRGTEAFF
TGTGCCAGCTACTTAGACAGGGGGACTGAAGCTTTCTTT
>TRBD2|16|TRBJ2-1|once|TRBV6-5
CASSSPMLAENNEQFF
TGTGCCAGCAGTTCCCCCATGCTAGCGGAAAACAATGAGCAGTTCTTC
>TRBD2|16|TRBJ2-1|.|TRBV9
CASSVGLAGGLYEQFF
TGTGCCAGCAGCGTAGGACTAGCGGGGGGGCTCTATGAGCAGTTCTTC
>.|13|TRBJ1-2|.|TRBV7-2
CASRSYGNYGYTF
TGTGCCAGCAGATCCTACGGTAACTATGGCTACACCTTC
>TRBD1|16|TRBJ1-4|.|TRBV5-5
CASSSTGGQVDEKLFF
TGTGCCAGCAGCTCCACAGGGGGCCAGGTCGATGAAAAACTGTTTTTT
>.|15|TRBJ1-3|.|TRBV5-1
CASSLAEGSGNTIYF
TGCGCCAGCAGCTTGGCCGAGGGCTCAGGAAACACCATATATTTT
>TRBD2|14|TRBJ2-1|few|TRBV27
CASSLRRGGNEQFF
TGTGCCAGCAGTTTGAGGCGGGGGGGGAATGAGCAGTTCTTC
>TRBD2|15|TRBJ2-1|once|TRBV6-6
CASSFPGLASNEQFF
TGTGCCAGCAGCTTCCCGGGACTAGCTTCCAATGAGCAGTTCTTC
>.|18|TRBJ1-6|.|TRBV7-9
CASSLDPARTRFNSPLHF
TGTGCCAGCAGCTTAGACCCAGCCCGGACACGATTTAATTCACCCCTCCACTTT
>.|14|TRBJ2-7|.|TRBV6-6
CASRTIGETGEQYF
TGTGCCAGCAGAACAATTGGAGAGACGGGCGAGCAGTACTTC
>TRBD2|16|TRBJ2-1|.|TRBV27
CASTTPGLADKNEQFF
TGTGCCAGCACTACTCCCGGACTAGCGGATAAGAATGAGCAGTTCTTC
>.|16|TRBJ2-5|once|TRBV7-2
CASAQGILPFQETQYF
TGTGCCAGCGCCCAGGGCATACTACCATTCCAAGAGACCCAGTACTTC
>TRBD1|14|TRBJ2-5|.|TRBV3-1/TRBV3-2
CASSPSTGGREQYF
TGTGCCAGCAGCCCCTCGACAGGGGGCCGGGAGCAGTACTTC
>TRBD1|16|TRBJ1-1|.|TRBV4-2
CASSQEGGTGPTEAFF
TGTGCCAGCAGCCAAGAAGGGGGGACAGGGCCCACTGAAGCTTTCTTT
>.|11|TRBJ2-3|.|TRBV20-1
CSATAGDTQYF
TGCAGTGCTACCGCGGGAGATACGCAGTATTTT
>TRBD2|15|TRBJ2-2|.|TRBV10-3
CAISEQRGTTGELFF
TGTGCCATCAGTGAGCAGCGGGGGACCACCGGGGAGCTGTTTTTT
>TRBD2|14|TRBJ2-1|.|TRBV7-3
CASSHGGGYNEQFF
TGTGCCAGCAGCCATGGCGGGGGATACAATGAGCAGTTCTTC
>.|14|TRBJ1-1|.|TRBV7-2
CASSLGPSGTEAFF
TGTGCCAGCAGCTTAGGGCCCTCGGGGACTGAAGCTTTCTTT
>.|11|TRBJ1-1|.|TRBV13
CASSSYYEAFF
TGTGCCAGCAGCTCCTACTATGAAGCTTTCTTT
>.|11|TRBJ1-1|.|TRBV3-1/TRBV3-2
CASSPGSEAFF
TGTGCCAGCAGCCCAGGGTCTGAAGCTTTCTTT
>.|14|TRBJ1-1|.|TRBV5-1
CASSLSTGQLEAFF
TGCGCCAGCAGCTTGAGTACAGGGCAACTTGAAGCTTTCTTT
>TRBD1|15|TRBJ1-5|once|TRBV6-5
CASSTQGGAGQPQHF
TGTGCCAGCAGCACGCAAGGGGGCGCAGGTCAGCCCCAGCATTTT